A single sample gave rise to the 27 T cell receptor beta chains below, sequenced in a study of vaccination effects on CD4 cells after COVID-19. This table comes from immunoSEQ multiplex PCR, and its TCRdb copy is limited to in-frame clones, with some not included. The repertoire consists of some 39,000 clones, with roughly 87% occurring once and the leading ten covering less than 3%. It was after 10 days of culture that CD4+ T cells were isolated. Which antigens these TCRs recognize remains unknown. The source was CD4+ T cells from PBMCs cultured without peptide, collected before COVID-19 vaccination. The receptors come from a human donor who received a COVID-19 vaccine.

This clone appeared once. CDR3 bases: TGTGCCAGCTCACCACCCGCAGGGGTTGAAGATACGCAGTATTTT. Translating gives CASSPPAGVEDTQYF. V gene TRBV18 combines with J gene TRBJ2-3, with a weak D call TRBD1 (6 bases). Germline values: CDR1 KGHSH, CDR2 LQKENI. The length of the CDR3 is 15 residues. V lost 0 bases and J 5 bases, leaving 12 bases between the germline ends.

This clone was seen only once. The chain employs TRBV6-2 or TRBV6-3 and TRBJ1-1; 7 bases agree with TRBD1. The CDR3 runs 13 residues. The V and J ends lost 6 bases and 4 bases, in that order; junction bases with no gene match: 5. The germline CDR1 and CDR2 sequences are MNHEY and SVGEGT. The chain's CDR3 is CASSGRQGTEAFF. CDR3 coding DNA: TGTGCCAGCAGCGGCCGACAGGGCACTGAAGCTTTCTTT.

This rearrangement joins TRBV5-1 to TRBJ2-1; TRBD1 aligns across 11 bases. The CDR3 has 16 residues. V was clipped by 4 bases and J by 9 bases; unmatched bases: 12. Germline V gene data show CDR1 as SGHRS and CDR2 as YFSETQ. The CDR3 DNA sequence: TGCGCCAGCAGCCTAGAGGGACAGGGGGTTTTTGGTGAGCAGTTCTTC. It encodes CASSLEGQGVFGEQFF.

V gene TRBV21-1 combines with J gene TRBJ1-2; TRBD1, as called in the table, went unchecked against the DNA. TRBV21-1 is described as a pseudogene. The CDR3 consists of 13 residues. The CDR3 reads CASSNGGTCGYTF. CDR3 nucleotides: TGTGCCAGCAGCAATGGTGGTACATGTGGCTACACCTTC.

This chain links TRBV14 with TRBJ2-7, with D perhaps given as TRBD1 or TRBD2 (6 bases each). Germline V gene lookup returns CDR1 SGHDN and CDR2 FVKESK. Deletions cut 1 base from V and 5 bases from J, with 18 bases between. CDR3 size: 16 residues. The CDR3 DNA reads as TGTGCCAGCAGCCAAGTCGCCAAGGGGGGACGGGACGAGCAGTACGTC. This encodes CASSQVAKGGRDEQYV.

This chain links TRBV30 with TRBJ1-6, with D perhaps TRBD1 (5 bases). Germline CDR1 is GTSNPN and CDR2 is SVGIG (reference sequence). Trimming removed 1 base from V and 9 bases from J, with 16 bases in between. This CDR3 has 15 amino acids. Here the CDR3 DNA reads TGTGCCTGGAGTGCCACCCGGGCAGGGAGTTCACCCCTCCACTTT. Translation gives CAWSATRAGSSPLHF.

The sample holds a few counts of this clone. The rearrangement uses TRBV6-5 and TRBJ1-2, with 8 bases fitting TRBD1. Germline V lookup: CDR1 MNHEY, CDR2 SVGAGI. The CDR3 has 13 amino acids. The trim removed 5 bases at V and 7 bases at J, leaving 6 bases unmatched. The CDR3 here is CASSITQGAGYTF. As DNA, the CDR3 is TGTGCCAGCAGTATTACCCAGGGGGCTGGCTACACCTTC.

The J gene is TRBJ1-3, the V gene TRBV2; D gene ambiguous. The CDR3 is 15 residues long. V was clipped by 8 bases and J by 0 bases, with 14 bases between them. The germline V gene has CDR1 SNHLY and CDR2 FYNNEI. CDR3 protein: CASGRLPSSGNTIYF. CDR3 sequence (DNA): TGTGCCAGCGGCAGACTGCCCAGCTCTGGAAACACCATATATTTT.

The chain is built from TRBV21-1 and TRBJ1-5. TRBV21-1 is a documented pseudogene. The CDR3 spans 14 residues. The CDR3 sequence: CATPRLHLNQPQHF. The CDR3 bases are TGTGCCACCCCAAGGTTACACCTTAATCAGCCCCAGCATTTT.

This clone was counted a few times. Other DNA sequences in this sample translate to the same CDR3. The V gene is TRBV2, the J gene TRBJ2-2; 7 bases agree with TRBD1. Trimming removed 5 bases from V and 1 base from J; junction bases left unmatched: 1. Germline V gives CDR1 SNHLY, CDR2 FYNNEI. The CDR3 is made up of 14 amino acids. The CDR3 sequence: CASSRQGNTGELFF. The CDR3 DNA reads as TGTGCCAGCAGTCGACAGGGGAACACCGGGGAGCTGTTTTTT.

The gene calls are TRBV29-1 and TRBJ2-1, with TRBD2 matching 10 bases. Germline loops: CDR1 SQVTM, CDR2 ANQGSEA. Trimming cost V 3 bases and J 0 bases; bases outside gene matches: 5. This CDR3 is built from 16 residues. Here the CDR3 reads CSVESSGGHSYNEQFF. In nucleotides, the CDR3 is TGCAGCGTTGAGAGTAGCGGGGGGCACTCCTACAATGAGCAGTTCTTC.

This chain uses TRBV5-8 with TRBJ1-1; D ambiguous. Per the germline V gene, CDR1 is SGHTS and CDR2 is YDEGEE. The CDR3 totals 13 residues. V lost 1 base and J lost 2, with 6 bases in between. DNA for the CDR3: TGTGCCAGCAGCTTGCGGCCTAACACTGAAGCTTTCTTT. It yields the protein CASSLRPNTEAFF.

This clone was recorded a few times. This rearrangement joins TRBV19 to TRBJ2-2; no firm D call. Trimming stripped 3 bases from V and 7 bases from J, with 9 bases between. CDR3 length: 13 amino acids. Looked up from germline, CDR1 is LNHDA and CDR2 is SQIVND (reference sequence). CDR3 bases: TGTGCCAGTAGTATGCCTAAGGGCGGGGAGCTGTTTTTT. Its protein product is CASSMPKGGELFF.

Of note for this clone: No conserved phenylalanine or tryptophan ends this CDR3, so it is likely a read error. This chain joins TRBV6-5 and TRBJ1-1; D remains unclear. Trimming cost V 5 bases and J 1 base, with 11 bases left between them. CDR3 length equals 14 residues. Germline values: CDR1 MNHEY, CDR2 SVGAGI. CDR3 residues: CASSTVAANTEAFL. The CDR3, as DNA: TGTGCCAGCAGTACGGTGGCAGCGAACACTGAAGCTTTCCTT.

This clone has a handful of counts. The rearrangement uses TRBV7-9 and TRBJ2-1; maybe TRBD2 (6 bases). Trimming pared 1 base from V and 15 bases from J, leaving 16 bases between. There are 13 residues in the CDR3. Germline V gene data show CDR1 as SEHNR and CDR2 as FQNEAQ (reference sequence). The CDR3 DNA reads as TGTGCCAGCAGCTTAGTCTTGGGGGGATTGTGGTTCTTC. It yields the protein CASSLVLGGLWFF.

V gene TRBV28 combines with J gene TRBJ1-5; weak D call: TRBD1 (5 bases). V was cut by 8 bases and J by 4 bases, with 12 bases left in between. The CDR3 contains 13 residues. Germline V CDR1 and CDR2: MDHEN, SYDVKM. The CDR3 nucleotides read TGTGCCAGCGGGGGGACTGCAAATCAGCCCCAGCATTTT. It specifies CASGGTANQPQHF.

The chain uses TRBV7-2 and TRBJ2-6; no reliable D call. Germline V gene sequence: CDR1 SGHTA, CDR2 FQGNSA. This CDR3 has 15 amino acids. The V and J ends lost 4 bases and 0 bases respectively, with 7 bases between them. As DNA, the CDR3 is TGTGCCAGCAGCTATGGTTCCTCTGGGGCCAACGTCCTGACTTTC. Translating it yields CASSYGSSGANVLTF.

About this clone: The junction departs from germline at one end; a sequencing error may be responsible. The CDR3 here is CASSLGAAIF. In DNA form, the CDR3 reads TGTGCCAGCAGTTTAGGGGCGGCGATCTTT. V is TRBV12-3 or TRBV12-4 and J is TRBJ1-1; D call uncertain. The CDR3 is 10 residues long.

V is TRBV7-3 and J is TRBJ2-3; possible D gene TRBD2, 7 bases. Between the trimmed V and J ends, which lost 1 base and 3 bases, there was a span of 20 bases. This CDR3 spans 18 amino acids. In germline, CDR1 is SGHTA, CDR2 FQGTGA. CDR3 loop: CASSLRGGGQGLTDTQYF. For the CDR3, the DNA is TGTGCCAGCAGCTTAAGAGGGGGGGGACAAGGTCTTACAGATACGCAGTATTTT.

This clone appeared a single time. The gene calls are TRBV12-3 or TRBV12-4 and TRBJ1-1, with D unresolved. This CDR3 is built from 12 residues. V was trimmed by 6 bases and J by 8 bases, leaving 13 bases between them. The CDR3 DNA is TGTGCCAGCAGACTCTTCCCTGAGGAAGCTTTCTTT. This sequence encodes CASRLFPEEAFF.

This chain uses TRBV6-2 or TRBV6-3 with TRBJ1-5; D is undetermined. The CDR3 extends over 15 amino acids. Trimming shortened V by 1 base and J by 5 bases, and 12 bases separated the two germline ends. Per the germline V gene, CDR1 is MNHEY and CDR2 is SVGEGT. The CDR3 nucleotides are TGTGCCAGCAGTTACTTTGGGCAGACCCATCAGCCCCAGCATTTT. This sequence encodes CASSYFGQTHQPQHF.

The rearrangement joins TRBV6-2 or TRBV6-3 to TRBJ2-7; no clear D. Germline CDR1 and CDR2: MNHEY and SVGEGT. V was shortened by 2 bases and J by 0 bases, with 20 bases between the two germline ends. This CDR3 region has 18 residues. This CDR3 reads CASSYIGKVNTVSYEQYV. The CDR3 bases are TGTGCCAGCAGTTACATAGGGAAAGTCAATACCGTCTCCTACGAGCAGTACGTC.

The CDR3 protein is CASSSDISSYNEQFF. The CDR3 DNA follows: TGCGCCAGCAGCAGTGACATTAGCTCCTACAATGAGCAGTTCTTC. The rearrangement links TRBV5-1 to TRBJ2-1; no definite D call. The CDR3 extends over 15 amino acids. Germline values: CDR1 SGHRS, CDR2 YFSETQ. Trimming stripped 4 bases from V and 0 bases from J, with 11 bases between.

The chain has TRBV5-6 and TRBJ1-1; 10 nucleotides align to TRBD1. The germline V gene has CDR1 SGHDT and CDR2 YYEEEE. The ends lost 5 bases at V and 3 bases at J; junction bases unmatched: 13. CDR3 length: 17 residues. The CDR3 loop is CASRDRTGGLQDTEAFF. CDR3 bases: TGTGCCAGCAGGGATAGGACAGGGGGATTACAAGACACTGAAGCTTTCTTT. The full variable domain, rest sourced from reference TRBV5-6 and TRBJ1-1, is DAGVTQSPTHLIKTRGQQVTLRCSPKSGHDTVSWYQQALGQGPQFIFQYYEEEERQRGNFPDRFSGHQFPNYSSELNVNALLLGDSALYLCASRDRTGGLQDTEAFFGQGTRLTVV.

V usage is TRBV7-9 and J usage is TRBJ1-2, with 7 bases that match TRBD1. Germline V CDR1 and CDR2: SEHNR, FQNEAQ (reference sequence). Trimming at V came to 5 bases and at J to 6 bases, leaving 6 bases not matched to a gene. There are 13 residues in the CDR3. The CDR3 coding sequence is TGTGCCAGCAGCCGACAGGGTCTGCATGGCTACACCTTC. Its protein is CASSRQGLHGYTF.

This clone has just one count. The chain recombines TRBV5-1 with TRBJ1-4; 8 nucleotides agree with TRBD1. Trimming cost V 0 bases and J 8 bases; bases outside gene matches: 6. The CDR3 covers 15 residues. CDR1 is SGHRS, CDR2 YFSETQ, per germline. CDR3 region: CASSLAQGAVEKLFF. Written as DNA, the CDR3 is TGCGCCAGCAGCTTGGCCCAGGGGGCAGTAGAAAAACTGTTTTTT.

J is TRBJ2-6 and V is TRBV7-9, with D unclear. Germline V lookup: CDR1 SEHNR, CDR2 FQNEAQ (reference sequence). Trimming took 3 bases from V and 4 from J, leaving 16 bases between them. The CDR3 sequence is 17 residues long. The CDR3 DNA reads TGTGCCAGCAGCTTCCTTGGCCCCACAACCGGGGCCAACGTCCTGACTTTC. It yields the protein CASSFLGPTTGANVLTF.